This TCR beta chain was identified during a study of long-term antiretroviral therapy in people with HIV. The run of the v3.0 immunoSEQ assay was at survey level. Clones were sequenced by immunoSEQ multiplex PCR, and TCRdb holds only the in-frame ones, with some missing. The table records about 20,000 clones, just over 90% of them present only once. V was trimmed by 0 bases and J by 0 bases, leaving 9 bases between them. The CDR3 runs 15 residues. Germline CDR1 is LNHNV and CDR2 is YYDKDF (reference sequence). The specimen was unsorted PBMCs, collected approximately 4.5 years before starting antiretroviral therapy. V and J are TRBV15 and TRBJ2-7, with D unresolved. The sequence was obtained from a woman aged 25 to 39 with HIV. The CDR3 bases are TGTGCCACCAGCAGAGAACGGACGGGCTCCTACGAGCAGTACTTC. Its translation is CATSRERTGSYEQYF.